This T cell receptor beta chain came from a study of vaccination and CD4 T cells after COVID-19. The overall study: Once diagnosed, patients had post-COVID samples drawn a median around 110 days later (range 35 to 161). Study outcomes and limitations: Counts of SARS-CoV-2-reactive clonotypes had a median that went from 21 to 38, a nonsignificant change.

With respect to this clonotype: Its antigen is not identified.

Using its own MiXCR run on the PCR reads, TCRdb lists one record per CDR3 protein. This sample has 20,000 or so distinct CDR3 sequences; 60% occur once, and the top ten carry around 1.1%. This CDR3 region has 14 residues. Germline V gene lookup returns CDR1 SEHNR and CDR2 FQNEAQ (reference sequence). V lost 5 bases, J lost 6 bases, and 8 bases stayed unmatched. The source is a human donor who had recovered from COVID-19. Specimen: CD4+ T cells from blood, collected after SARS-CoV-2 vaccination. J is TRBJ2-7 and V is TRBV7-9; 9 bases agree with TRBD1. As DNA, the CDR3 is TGTGCCAGCAGCCCCTGGGGACAGGGTTTCGAGCAGTACTTC. Its translation is CASSPWGQGFEQYF.